This TCR beta chain was identified in a study of blood T cell repertoires in COVID-19. Looking at the study overall: The study drew acute and convalescent COVID-19 samples from the United States, Italy and Spain. The cDNA or gDNA used as material had been derived from T cells, B-cell-depleted T cells, or PBMCs.

The CDR3 runs to 14 residues. CDR1 and CDR2 (germline): LNHNV, YYDKDF (reference sequence). Trimming removed 5 bases at V and 0 bases at J, with 8 bases between. Original analysis: Estimates of nucleated cell counts were drawn from the amplification of reference gene primers. Here immunoSEQ multiplex PCR was the method, and the copy in TCRdb shows in-frame clones only, minus some. V, J and clone size derive from that table, while D and trimming were established from the DNA sequence. The sample holds about 200,000 clones, 85% to 90% seen once. The sequence was obtained from a human donor in a cohort sampled during active COVID-19. The V and J genes are TRBV15 and TRBJ1-3; no definite D call. The specimen sequenced was peripheral blood. DNA for the CDR3: TGTGCCACCAGCGCACTGAGCTCTGGAAACACCATATATTTT. Its translation is CATSALSSGNTIYF.